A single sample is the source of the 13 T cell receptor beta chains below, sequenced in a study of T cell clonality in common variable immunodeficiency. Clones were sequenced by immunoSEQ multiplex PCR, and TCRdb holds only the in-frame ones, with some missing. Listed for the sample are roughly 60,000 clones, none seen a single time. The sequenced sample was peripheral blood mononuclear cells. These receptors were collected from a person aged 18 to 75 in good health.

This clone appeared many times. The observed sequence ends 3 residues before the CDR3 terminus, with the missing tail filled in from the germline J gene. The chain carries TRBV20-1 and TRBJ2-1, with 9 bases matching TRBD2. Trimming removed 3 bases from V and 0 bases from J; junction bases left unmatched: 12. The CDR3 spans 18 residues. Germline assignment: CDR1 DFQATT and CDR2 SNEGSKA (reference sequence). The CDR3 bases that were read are TGCAGTGCTAGTACGGCTAGCGGGGCCCCCAGCTCCTACAATGAG. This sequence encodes CSASTASGAPSSYNE. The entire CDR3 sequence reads CSASTASGAPSSYNEQFF.

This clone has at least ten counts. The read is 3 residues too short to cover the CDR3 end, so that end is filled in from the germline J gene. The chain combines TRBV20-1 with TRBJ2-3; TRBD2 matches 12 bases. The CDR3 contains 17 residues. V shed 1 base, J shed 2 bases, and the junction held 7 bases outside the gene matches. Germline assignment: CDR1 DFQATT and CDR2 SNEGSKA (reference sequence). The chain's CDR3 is CSARAWTSGDYTDTQYF. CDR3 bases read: TGCAGTGCTAGAGCGTGGACTAGCGGGGACTACACAGATACG.

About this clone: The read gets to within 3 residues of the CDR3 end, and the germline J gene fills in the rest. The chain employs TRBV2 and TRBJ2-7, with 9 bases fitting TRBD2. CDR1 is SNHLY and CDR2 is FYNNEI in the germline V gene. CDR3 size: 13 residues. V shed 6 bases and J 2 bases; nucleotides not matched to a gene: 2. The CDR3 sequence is CASRREGAYEQYF. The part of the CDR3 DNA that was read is TGTGCCAGCAGGCGGGAGGGGGCCTACGAG.

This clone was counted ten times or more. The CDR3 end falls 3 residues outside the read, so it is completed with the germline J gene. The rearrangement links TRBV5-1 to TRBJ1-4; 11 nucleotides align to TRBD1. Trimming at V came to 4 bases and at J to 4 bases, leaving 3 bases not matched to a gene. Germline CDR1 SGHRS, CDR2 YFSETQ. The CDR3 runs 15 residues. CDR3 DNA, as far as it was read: TGCGCCAGCAGCGGACAGGGGGCGCATAATGAAAAA. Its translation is CASSGQGAHNEK. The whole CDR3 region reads CASSGQGAHNEKLFF.

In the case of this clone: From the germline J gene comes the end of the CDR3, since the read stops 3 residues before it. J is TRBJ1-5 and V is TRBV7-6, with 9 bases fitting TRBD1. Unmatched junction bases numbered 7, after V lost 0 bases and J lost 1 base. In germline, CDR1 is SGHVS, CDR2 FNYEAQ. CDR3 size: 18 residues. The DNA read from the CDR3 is TGTGCCAGCAGCTTAGCTCCCGGGACAGGGTGGAGCAATCAGCCC. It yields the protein CASSLAPGTGWSNQP. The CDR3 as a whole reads CASSLAPGTGWSNQPQHF.

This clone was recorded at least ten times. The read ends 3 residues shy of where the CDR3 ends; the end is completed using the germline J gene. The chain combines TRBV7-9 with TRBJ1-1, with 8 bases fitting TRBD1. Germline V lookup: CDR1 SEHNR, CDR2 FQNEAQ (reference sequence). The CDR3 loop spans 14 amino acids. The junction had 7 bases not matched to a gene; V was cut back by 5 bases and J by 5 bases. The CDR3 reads CASSPQGGNTEAFF. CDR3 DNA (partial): TGTGCCAGCAGCCCACAGGGGGGGAATACTGAA.

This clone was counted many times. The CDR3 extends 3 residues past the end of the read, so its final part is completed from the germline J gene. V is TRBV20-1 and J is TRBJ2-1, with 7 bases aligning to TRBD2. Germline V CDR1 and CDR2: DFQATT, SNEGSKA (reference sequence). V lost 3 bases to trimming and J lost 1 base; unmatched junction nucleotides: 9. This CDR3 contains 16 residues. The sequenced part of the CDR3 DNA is TGCAGTGCTAGCGGTGTAGCGGGCCCATCCTACAATGAG. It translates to CSASGVAGPSYNE. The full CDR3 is CSASGVAGPSYNEQFF.

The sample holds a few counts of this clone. CDR3 residues: CASSRDNTDTQYF. CDR3 DNA, as far as it was read: TGTGCCAGCAGCCGTGACAACACAGATACG. The chain uses TRBV7-2 and TRBJ2-3; D is undetermined. Read coverage stops 3 residues before the CDR3 terminus; the germline J gene supplies the remainder. Trimming cost V 5 bases and J 2 bases, with 8 bases left between them. Per germline, CDR1 SGHTA and CDR2 FQGNSA. This CDR3 is built from 13 residues.

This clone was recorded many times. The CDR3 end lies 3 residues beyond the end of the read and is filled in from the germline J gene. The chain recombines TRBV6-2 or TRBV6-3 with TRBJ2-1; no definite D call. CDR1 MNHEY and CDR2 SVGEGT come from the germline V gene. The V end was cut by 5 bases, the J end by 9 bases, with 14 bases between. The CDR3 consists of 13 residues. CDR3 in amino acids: CASSLTLSVEQFF. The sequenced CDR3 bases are TGTGCCAGCAGTCTGACTTTATCTGTTGAG.

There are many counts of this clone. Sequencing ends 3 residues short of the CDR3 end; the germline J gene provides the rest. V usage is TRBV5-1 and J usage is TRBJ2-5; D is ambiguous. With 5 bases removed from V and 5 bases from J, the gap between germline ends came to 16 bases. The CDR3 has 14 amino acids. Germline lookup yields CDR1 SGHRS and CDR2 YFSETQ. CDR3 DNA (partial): TGCGCCAGCAGTATGTCTACGTTTCGGGAGACC. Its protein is CASSMSTFRET. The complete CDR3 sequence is CASSMSTFRETQYF.

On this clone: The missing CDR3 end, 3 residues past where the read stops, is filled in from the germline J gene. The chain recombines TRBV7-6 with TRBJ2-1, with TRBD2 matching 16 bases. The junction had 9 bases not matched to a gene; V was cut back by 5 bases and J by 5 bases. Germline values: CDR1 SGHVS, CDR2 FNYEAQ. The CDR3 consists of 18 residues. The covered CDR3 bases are TGTGCCAGCAGCCCAGGGACTAGCGGGAGGGCTTTCCACAATGAG. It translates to CASSPGTSGRAFHNE. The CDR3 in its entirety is CASSPGTSGRAFHNEQFF.

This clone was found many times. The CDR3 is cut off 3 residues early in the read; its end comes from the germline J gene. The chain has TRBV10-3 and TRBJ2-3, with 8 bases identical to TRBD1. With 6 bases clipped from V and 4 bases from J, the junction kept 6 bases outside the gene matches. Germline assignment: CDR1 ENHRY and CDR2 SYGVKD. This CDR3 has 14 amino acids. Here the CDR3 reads CAISQTGVADTQYF. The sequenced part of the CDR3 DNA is TGTGCCATCAGCCAGACAGGGGTGGCAGATACG.

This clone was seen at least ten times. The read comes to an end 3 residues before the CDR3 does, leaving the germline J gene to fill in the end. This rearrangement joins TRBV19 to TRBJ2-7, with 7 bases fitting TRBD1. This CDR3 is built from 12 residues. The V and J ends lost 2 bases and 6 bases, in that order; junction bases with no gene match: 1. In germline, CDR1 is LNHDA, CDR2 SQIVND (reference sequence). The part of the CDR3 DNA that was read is TGTGCCAGTAGTATATCAGGGGGCGAG. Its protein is CASSISGGE. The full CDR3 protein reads CASSISGGEQYF.